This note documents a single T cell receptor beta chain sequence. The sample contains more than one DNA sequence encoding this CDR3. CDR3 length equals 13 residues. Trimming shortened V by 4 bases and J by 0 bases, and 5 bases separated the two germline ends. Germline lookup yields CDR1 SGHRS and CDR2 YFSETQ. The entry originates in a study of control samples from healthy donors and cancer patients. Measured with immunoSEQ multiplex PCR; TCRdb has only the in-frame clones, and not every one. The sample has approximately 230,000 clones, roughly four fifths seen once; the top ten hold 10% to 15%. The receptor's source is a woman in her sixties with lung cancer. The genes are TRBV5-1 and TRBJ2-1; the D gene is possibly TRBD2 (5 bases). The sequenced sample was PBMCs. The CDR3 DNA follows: TGCGCCAGCAGCGGGAGCTCCTACAATGAGCAGTTCTTC. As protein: CASSGSSYNEQFF. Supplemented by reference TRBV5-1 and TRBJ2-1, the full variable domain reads KAGVTQTPRYLIKTRGQQVTLSCSPISGHRSVSWYQQTPGQGLQFLFEYFSETQRNKGNFPGRFSGRQFSNSRSEMNVSTLELGDSALYLCASSGSSYNEQFFGPGTRLTVL.